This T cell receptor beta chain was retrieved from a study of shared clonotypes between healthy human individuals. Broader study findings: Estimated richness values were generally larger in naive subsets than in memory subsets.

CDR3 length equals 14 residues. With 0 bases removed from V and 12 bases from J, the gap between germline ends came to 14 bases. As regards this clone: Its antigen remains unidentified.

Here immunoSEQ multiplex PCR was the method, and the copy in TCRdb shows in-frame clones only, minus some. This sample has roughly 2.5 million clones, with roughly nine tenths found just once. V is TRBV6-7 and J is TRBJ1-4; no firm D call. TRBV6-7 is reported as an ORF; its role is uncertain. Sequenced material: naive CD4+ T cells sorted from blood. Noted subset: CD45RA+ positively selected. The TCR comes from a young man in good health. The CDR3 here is CASSYSVVLVELFF. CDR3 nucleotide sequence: TGTGCCAGCAGTTACTCGGTGGTTTTGGTGGAACTGTTTTTT.